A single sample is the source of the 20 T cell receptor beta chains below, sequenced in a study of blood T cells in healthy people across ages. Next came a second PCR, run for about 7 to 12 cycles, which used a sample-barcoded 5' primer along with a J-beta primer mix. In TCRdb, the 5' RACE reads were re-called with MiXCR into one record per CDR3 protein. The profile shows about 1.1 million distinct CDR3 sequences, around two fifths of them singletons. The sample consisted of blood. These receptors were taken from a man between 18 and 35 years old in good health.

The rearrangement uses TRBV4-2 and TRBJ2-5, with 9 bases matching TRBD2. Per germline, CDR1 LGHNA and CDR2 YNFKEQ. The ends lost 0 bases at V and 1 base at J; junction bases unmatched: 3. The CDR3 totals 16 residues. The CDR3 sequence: CASSQEGLAFQETQYF. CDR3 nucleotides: TGTGCCAGCAGCCAAGAGGGACTAGCCTTCCAAGAGACCCAGTACTTC.

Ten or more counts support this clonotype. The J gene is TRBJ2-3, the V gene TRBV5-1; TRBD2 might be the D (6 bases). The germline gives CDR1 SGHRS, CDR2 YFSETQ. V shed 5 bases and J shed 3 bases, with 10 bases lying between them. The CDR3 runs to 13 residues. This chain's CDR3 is CASRDGGTDTQYF. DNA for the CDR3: TGCGCCAGCAGAGACGGGGGTACAGATACGCAGTATTTT. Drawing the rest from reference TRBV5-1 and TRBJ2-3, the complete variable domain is KAGVTQTPRYLIKTRGQQVTLSCSPISGHRSVSWYQQTPGQGLQFLFEYFSETQRNKGNFPGRFSGRQFSNSRSEMNVSTLELGDSALYLCASRDGGTDTQYFGPGTRLTVL.

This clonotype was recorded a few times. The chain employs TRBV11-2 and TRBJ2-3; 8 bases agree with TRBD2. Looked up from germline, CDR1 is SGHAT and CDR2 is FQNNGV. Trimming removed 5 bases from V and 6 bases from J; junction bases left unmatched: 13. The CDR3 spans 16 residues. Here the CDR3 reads CASSSPVSGGPDTQYF. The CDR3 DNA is TGTGCCAGCAGCAGCCCGGTGAGCGGGGGACCTGATACGCAGTATTTT.

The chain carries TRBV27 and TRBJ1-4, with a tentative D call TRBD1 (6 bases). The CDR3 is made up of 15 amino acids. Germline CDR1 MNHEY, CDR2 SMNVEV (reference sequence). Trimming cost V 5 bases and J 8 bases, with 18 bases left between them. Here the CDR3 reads CASSPITGIREKLFF. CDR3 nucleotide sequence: TGTGCCAGCAGTCCAATTACAGGGATTCGGGAAAAACTGTTTTTT.

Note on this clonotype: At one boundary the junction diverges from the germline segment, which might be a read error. The CDR3 region is CASRPGRAYNEKLFF. Written as DNA, the CDR3 is TGTGCCAGCAGACCGGGACGGGCCTATAATGAAAAGCTGTTTTTT. The V call is TRBV6-2 or TRBV6-3, the J call TRBJ1-4; maybe TRBD1 (5 bases). The germline gives CDR1 MNHEY, CDR2 SVGEGT. This CDR3 contains 15 residues.

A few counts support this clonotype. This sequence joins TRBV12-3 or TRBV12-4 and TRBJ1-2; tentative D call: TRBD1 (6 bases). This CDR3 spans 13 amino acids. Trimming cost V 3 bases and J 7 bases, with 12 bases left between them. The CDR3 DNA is TGTGCCAGCAGTTTTGCCAGGGGCGGTGGCTACACCTTC. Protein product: CASSFARGGGYTF.

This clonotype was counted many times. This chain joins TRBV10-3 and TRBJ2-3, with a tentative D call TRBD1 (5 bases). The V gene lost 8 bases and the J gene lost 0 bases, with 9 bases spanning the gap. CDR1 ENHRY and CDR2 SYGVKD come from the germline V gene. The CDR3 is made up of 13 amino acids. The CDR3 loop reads CAISAGSTDTQYF. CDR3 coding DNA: TGTGCCATCTCAGCAGGGAGCACAGATACGCAGTATTTT.

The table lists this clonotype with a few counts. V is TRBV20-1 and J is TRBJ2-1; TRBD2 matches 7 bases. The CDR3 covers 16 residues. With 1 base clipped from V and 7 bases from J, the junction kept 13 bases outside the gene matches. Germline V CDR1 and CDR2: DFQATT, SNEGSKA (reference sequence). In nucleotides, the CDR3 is TGCAGTGCTAGAGGGTGGGCGGGAGCTAAAGTTAATGAGCAGTTCTTC. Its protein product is CSARGWAGAKVNEQFF.

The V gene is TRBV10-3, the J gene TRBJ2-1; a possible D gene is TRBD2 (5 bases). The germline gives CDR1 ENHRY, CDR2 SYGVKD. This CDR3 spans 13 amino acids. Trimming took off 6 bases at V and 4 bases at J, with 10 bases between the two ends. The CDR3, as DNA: TGTGCCATCAGAGCGGCCGAGTACAATGAGCAGTTCTTC. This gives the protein CAIRAAEYNEQFF.

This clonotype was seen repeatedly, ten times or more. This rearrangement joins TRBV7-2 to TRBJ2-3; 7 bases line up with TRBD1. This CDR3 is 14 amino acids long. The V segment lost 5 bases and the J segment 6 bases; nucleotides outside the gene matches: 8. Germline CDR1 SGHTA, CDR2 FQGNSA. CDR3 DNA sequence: TGTGCCAGCAGCCTCGACAGGGTTCCGGATACGCAGTATTTT. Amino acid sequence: CASSLDRVPDTQYF.

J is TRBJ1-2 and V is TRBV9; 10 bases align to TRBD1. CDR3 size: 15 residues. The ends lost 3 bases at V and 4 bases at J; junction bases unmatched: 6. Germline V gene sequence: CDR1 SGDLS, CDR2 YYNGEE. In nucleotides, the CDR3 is TGTGCCAGCAGCGACGGGACAGGGGACAGCTATGGCTACACCTTC. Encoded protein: CASSDGTGDSYGYTF.

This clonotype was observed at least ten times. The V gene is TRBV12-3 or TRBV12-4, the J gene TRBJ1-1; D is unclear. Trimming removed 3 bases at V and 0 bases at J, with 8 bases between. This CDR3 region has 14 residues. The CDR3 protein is CASSFGQLNTEAFF. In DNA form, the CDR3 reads TGTGCCAGCAGTTTCGGGCAATTGAACACTGAAGCTTTCTTT.

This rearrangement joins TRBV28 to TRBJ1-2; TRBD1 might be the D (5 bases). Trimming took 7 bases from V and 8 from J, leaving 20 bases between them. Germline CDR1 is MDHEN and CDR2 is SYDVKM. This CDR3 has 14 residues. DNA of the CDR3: TGTGCCAGCACCACGGGACCTTCCTCAGGCGGCTACACCTTC. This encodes CASTTGPSSGGYTF.

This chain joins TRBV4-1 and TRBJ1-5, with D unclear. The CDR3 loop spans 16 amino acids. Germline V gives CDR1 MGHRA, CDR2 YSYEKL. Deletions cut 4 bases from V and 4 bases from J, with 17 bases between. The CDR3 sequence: CASSLTPLDVNQPQHF. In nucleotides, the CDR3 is TGCGCCAGCAGCCTGACGCCATTGGATGTAAATCAGCCCCAGCATTTT.

Here the CDR3 DNA reads TGTGCCAGCAGTTTCAACCCCGGCAGGGTCAATGAGCAGTACTTC. Encoded protein: CASSFNPGRVNEQYF. J is TRBJ2-5 and V is TRBV12-3 or TRBV12-4, with D tentatively TRBD1 (5 bases). V was trimmed by 3 bases and J by 11 bases, leaving 22 bases between them. The CDR3 length is 15 residues.

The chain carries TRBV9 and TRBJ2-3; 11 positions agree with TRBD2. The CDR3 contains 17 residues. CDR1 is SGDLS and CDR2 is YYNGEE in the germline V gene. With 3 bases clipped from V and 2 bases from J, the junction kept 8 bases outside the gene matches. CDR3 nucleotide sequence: TGTGCCAGCAGCGCCCGACTAGCGGGACATGACACAGATACGCAGTATTTT. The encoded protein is CASSARLAGHDTDTQYF.

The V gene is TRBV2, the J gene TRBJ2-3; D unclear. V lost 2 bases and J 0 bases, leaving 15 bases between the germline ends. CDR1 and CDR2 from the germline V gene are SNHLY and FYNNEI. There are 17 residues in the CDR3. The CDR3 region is CASSESTGSLSTDTQYF. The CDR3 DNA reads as TGTGCCAGCAGTGAAAGCACGGGCTCGTTGAGCACAGATACGCAGTATTTT. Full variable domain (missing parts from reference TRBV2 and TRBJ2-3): EPEVTQTPSHQVTQMGQEVILRCVPISNHLYFYWYRQILGQKVEFLVSFYNNEISEKSEIFDDQFSVERPDGSNFTLKIRSTKLEDSAMYFCASSESTGSLSTDTQYFGPGTRLTVL.

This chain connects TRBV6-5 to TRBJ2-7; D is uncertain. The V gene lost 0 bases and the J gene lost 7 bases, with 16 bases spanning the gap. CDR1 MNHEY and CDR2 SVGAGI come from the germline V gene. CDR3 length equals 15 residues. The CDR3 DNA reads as TGTGCCAGCAGTTACTCCGGGTCTTCTCGGAATGAGCAGTACTTC. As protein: CASSYSGSSRNEQYF.

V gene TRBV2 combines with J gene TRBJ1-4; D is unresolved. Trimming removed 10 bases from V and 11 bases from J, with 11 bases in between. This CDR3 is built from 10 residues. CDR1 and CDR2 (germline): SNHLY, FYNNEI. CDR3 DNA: TGTGCCACCTGGTTAGAGAAACTGTTTTTT. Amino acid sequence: CATWLEKLFF.

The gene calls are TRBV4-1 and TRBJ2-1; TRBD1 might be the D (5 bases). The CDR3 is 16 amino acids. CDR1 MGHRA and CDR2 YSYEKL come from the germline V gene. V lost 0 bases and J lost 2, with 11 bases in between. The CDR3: CASSQDVQGTYNEQFF. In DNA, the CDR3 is TGCGCCAGCAGCCAAGACGTCCAGGGTACCTACAATGAGCAGTTCTTC.